This T cell receptor beta chain is from a study of blood T cell repertoires in COVID-19. This CDR3 has 16 residues. The V and J ends lost 2 bases and 5 bases, in that order; junction bases with no gene match: 11. Germline-derived CDR1 and CDR2 are LGHNA and YSLEER. Seattle-derived patients entered the study during active infection and were followed longitudinally. Only in-frame clones appear in the TCRdb table, and some are missing; sequencing was by immunoSEQ multiplex PCR. In the table there are 350,000 or so clones, about 87% of which are singletons. J is TRBJ1-1 and V is TRBV4-3; 7 bases align to TRBD1. The sequence came from a woman aged 25-40 years with COVID-19, enrolled during active disease. The sample consisted of peripheral blood. The CDR3 region has the DNA TGCGCCAGCAGCCAATCGCCGACAGGGCGGTTGACTGAAGCTTTCTTT. It encodes CASSQSPTGRLTEAFF.